This T cell receptor (beta chain) was recovered during a study of low-dose radiotherapy and immunotherapy resistance in tumors. In the study overall: Each fraction given to Cohort 2 every two weeks delivered 1 Gy, and the total reached 13 Gy over 26 weeks. Given every two weeks, intravenous cyclophosphamide 200 mg/m2 preceded radiation and immunotherapy by one day.

Germline loops: CDR1 DFQATT, CDR2 SNEGSKA (reference sequence). V was cut by 0 bases and J by 5 bases, with 13 bases left in between. The CDR3 length is 14 residues. Primers used for first-strand cDNA, a TRAV- and TRBV-specific set, covered both alpha and beta chains. Amplification of TCRs used a constant-region primer and V-primer adapter for 15 to 25 PCR cycles. MiXCR was run by TCRdb on the reads, yielding one entry per CDR3 protein. The sample has some 57,000 distinct CDR3 sequences; 23% are singletons. The sample's time point: after trial treatment. The treatment was: LDRT plus nivolumab, ipilimumab, low-dose cyclophosphamide and aspirin (RACIN trial). Administered to the donors were nivolumab, ipilimumab, aspirin, low-dose cyclophosphamide and low-dose radiotherapy. Patients eligible had advanced solid tumors without tumor-infiltrating lymphocytes. This clonotype showed up many times.

The specimen comprised PBMCs, sampled after low-dose radiotherapy plus immunotherapy. V is TRBV20-1 and J is TRBJ2-5; either TRBD1 or TRBD2 may fit D (6 bases each). The sequence was obtained from a male donor with prostate cancer. The CDR3 loop reads CSARDKDGGETQYF. The CDR3 DNA is TGCAGTGCTAGAGATAAGGACGGGGGCGAGACCCAGTACTTC.